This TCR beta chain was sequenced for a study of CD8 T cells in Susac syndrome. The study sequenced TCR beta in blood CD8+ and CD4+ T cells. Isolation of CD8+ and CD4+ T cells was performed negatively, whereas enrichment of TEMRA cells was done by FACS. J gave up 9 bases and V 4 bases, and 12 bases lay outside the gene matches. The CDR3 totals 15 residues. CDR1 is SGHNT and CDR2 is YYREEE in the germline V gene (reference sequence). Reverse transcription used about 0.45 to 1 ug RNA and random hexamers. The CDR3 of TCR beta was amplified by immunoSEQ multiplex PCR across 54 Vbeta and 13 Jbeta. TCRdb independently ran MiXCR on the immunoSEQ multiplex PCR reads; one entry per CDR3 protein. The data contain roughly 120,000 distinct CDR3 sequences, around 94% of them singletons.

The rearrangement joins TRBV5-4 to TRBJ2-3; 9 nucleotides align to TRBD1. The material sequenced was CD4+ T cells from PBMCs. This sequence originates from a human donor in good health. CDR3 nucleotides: TGTGCCAGCAGCCCCGGGACAGGGTCCGCAGGGACGCAGTATTTT. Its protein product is CASSPGTGSAGTQYF.